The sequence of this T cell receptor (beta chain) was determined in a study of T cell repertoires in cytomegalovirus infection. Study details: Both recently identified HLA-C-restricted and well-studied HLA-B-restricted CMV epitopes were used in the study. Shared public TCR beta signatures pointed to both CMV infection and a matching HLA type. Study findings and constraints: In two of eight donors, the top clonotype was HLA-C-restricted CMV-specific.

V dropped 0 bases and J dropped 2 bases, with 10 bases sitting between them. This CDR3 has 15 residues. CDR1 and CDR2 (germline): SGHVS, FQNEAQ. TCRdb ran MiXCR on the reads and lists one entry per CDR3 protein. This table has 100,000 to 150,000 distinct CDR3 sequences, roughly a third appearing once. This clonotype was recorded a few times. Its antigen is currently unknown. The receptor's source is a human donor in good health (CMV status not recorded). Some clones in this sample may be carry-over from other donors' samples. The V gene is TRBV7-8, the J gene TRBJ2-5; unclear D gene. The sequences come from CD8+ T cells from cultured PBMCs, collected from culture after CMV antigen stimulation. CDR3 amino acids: CASSLARYLQETQYF. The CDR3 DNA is TGTGCCAGCAGCTTAGCGCGTTATTTACAAGAGACCCAGTACTTC.